This T cell receptor (beta chain) was identified during a study of blood T cells in healthy people across ages. Alongside a J-beta primer mix, a sample-barcoded 5' primer served in a second PCR lasting about 7 to 12 cycles. TCRdb ran MiXCR on the 5' RACE reads and lists one entry per CDR3 protein. The table has some 1,500,000 distinct CDR3 sequences, approximately 42% seen once. CDR3 size: 16 residues. Germline assignment: CDR1 LGHNA and CDR2 YSLEER. V gave up 0 bases and J gave up 4 bases, with 16 bases separating them. Sequenced sample: blood. This clonotype originated in a young woman in good health. The chain uses TRBV4-3 and TRBJ2-7; D is unresolved. CDR3 protein: CASSQDPMKPGYEQYF. The CDR3 bases are TGCGCCAGCAGCCAAGATCCGATGAAACCAGGATACGAGCAGTACTTC.